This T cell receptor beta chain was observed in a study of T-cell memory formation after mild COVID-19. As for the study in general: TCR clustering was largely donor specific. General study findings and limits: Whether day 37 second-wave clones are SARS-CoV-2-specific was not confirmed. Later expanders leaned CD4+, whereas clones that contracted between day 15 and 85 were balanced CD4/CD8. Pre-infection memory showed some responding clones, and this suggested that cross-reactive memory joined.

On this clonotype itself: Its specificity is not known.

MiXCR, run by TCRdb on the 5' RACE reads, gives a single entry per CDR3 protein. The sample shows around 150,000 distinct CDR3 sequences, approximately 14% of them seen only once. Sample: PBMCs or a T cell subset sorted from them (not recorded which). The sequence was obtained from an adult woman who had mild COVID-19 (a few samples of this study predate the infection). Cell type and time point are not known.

The CDR3 DNA follows: TGCGCCAGCAGCCCAGGATTGGCGGGCATAGTTAGTGAGCAGTTCTTC. Translating it yields CASSPGLAGIVSEQFF. V is TRBV4-1 and J is TRBJ2-1; D perhaps matches TRBD2 (5 bases). The length of the CDR3 is 16 residues. Trimming left V 4 bases short and J 9 bases short, with 22 bases between. CDR1 is MGHRA, CDR2 YSYEKL, per germline.